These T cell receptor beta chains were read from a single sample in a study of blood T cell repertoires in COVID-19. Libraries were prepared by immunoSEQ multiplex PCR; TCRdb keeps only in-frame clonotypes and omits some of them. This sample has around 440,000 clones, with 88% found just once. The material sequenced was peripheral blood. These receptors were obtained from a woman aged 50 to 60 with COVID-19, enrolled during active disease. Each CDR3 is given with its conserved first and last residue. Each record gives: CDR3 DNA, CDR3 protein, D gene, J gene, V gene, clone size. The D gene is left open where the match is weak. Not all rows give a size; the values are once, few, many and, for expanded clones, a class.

TGTGCCAGCCGACTGGGGGAGGAGTATGGCTACACCTTC CASRLGEEYGYTF NA TRBJ1-2 TRBV2 NA
TGTGCCAGCAGCCATGTCCGGGACAGGGCGGCAGCTTTCTTT CASSHVRDRAAAFF TRBD1 TRBJ1-1 TRBV4-2 NA
TGTGCCAGCACCGGGACAGGGAGTCGGTACGAGCAGTACTTC CASTGTGSRYEQYF TRBD1 TRBJ2-7 TRBV5-6 NA
TGTGCCAGCAGTGAAGACCGGACAGGTCATGGCTACACCTTC CASSEDRTGHGYTF TRBD1 TRBJ1-2 TRBV6-1 NA
TGTGCCAGCAGCGTAGAGGCGGTAGCGGGATTTAGGGAGCAGTACTTC CASSVEAVAGFREQYF TRBD2 TRBJ2-7 TRBV9 few
TGTGCCAGCAGCTTCATAGCGGACACTAGCACAGATACGCAGTATTTT CASSFIADTSTDTQYF NA TRBJ2-3 TRBV7-2 NA
TGTGCCAGCGGGCGGGGTAGAGTAACAGATACGCAGTATTTT CASGRGRVTDTQYF NA TRBJ2-3 TRBV2 NA
TGTGCCAGCAGCCTTACCGGACAGGGGGCTGGAGATACGCAGTATTTT CASSLTGQGAGDTQYF TRBD1 TRBJ2-3 TRBV28 NA
TGTGCCAGCACCCCTCGGGGGGAAAATGGCTACACCTTC CASTPRGENGYTF NA TRBJ1-2 TRBV6-6 NA
TGTGCCAGTAGTATGGGGAGAACCGGGGGAAGCGAGCAGTACTTC CASSMGRTGGSEQYF NA TRBJ2-7 TRBV19 NA
TGTGCCACCAGGCCTAGCGGGACGAGCTCCTACAATGAGCAGTTCTTC CATRPSGTSSYNEQFF TRBD2 TRBJ2-1 TRBV24-1 NA
TGTGCCAGCAGCCTATTAGAGACCCAGTACTTC CASSLLETQYF NA TRBJ2-5 TRBV7-9 NA
TGCGCCAGCAGCCAAGAGGGGGGTCGGTCCTATAATTCACCCCTCCACTTT CASSQEGGRSYNSPLHF NA TRBJ1-6 TRBV4-1 NA
TGCGCCAGCAGCGGGCAGAACACCGGGGAGCTGTTTTTT CASSGQNTGELFF NA TRBJ2-2 TRBV5-1 NA
TGTGCCAGCTCACCAGGGGGGGTTCCCAACTATGGCTACACCTTC CASSPGGVPNYGYTF NA TRBJ1-2 TRBV18 NA
TGTGCCTGGAGTGCGGGGTTCGGAAACACCATATATTTT CAWSAGFGNTIYF NA TRBJ1-3 TRBV30 few
TGTGCCGGGACTGAGGGGGTGAGTGGTCATTCACCCCTCCACTTT CAGTEGVSGHSPLHF NA TRBJ1-6 TRBV30 NA
TGTGCCAGCAGCTTAGGGACAGGGTCGGAAAAACTGTTTTTT CASSLGTGSEKLFF TRBD1 TRBJ1-4 TRBV7-9 NA
TGCGCCAGCAGCCAACCCATACAGGGGCGAGTTCAGCCCCAGCATTTT CASSQPIQGRVQPQHF TRBD1 TRBJ1-5 TRBV4-1 NA
TGTGCCAGCAGTGAATATGGGGCCGCCTATAATTCACCCCTCCACTTT CASSEYGAAYNSPLHF NA TRBJ1-6 TRBV2 NA
TGTGCCAGCAGTGAATTGACTAGCGGCACCGGGGAGCTGTTTTTT CASSELTSGTGELFF TRBD2 TRBJ2-2 TRBV2 NA
TGTGCCAGCAGTTCTTCCGGGACAGGGGGGAGGGAAAAACTGTTTTTT CASSSSGTGGREKLFF TRBD1 TRBJ1-4 TRBV27 NA